This T cell receptor beta chain is from a study of T cell responses to AZD1222 COVID-19 vaccine. Profiled with immunoSEQ multiplex PCR; TCRdb holds only in-frame clones, not every one. The table lists tens of thousands of clones, around 90% of them singletons. The CDR3 length is 15 residues. The germline V gene encodes CDR1 SGHRS and CDR2 YFSETQ. V was pared by 6 bases and J by 0 bases, with 14 bases between. The sequence came from an adult who received the MenACWY meningococcal vaccine as a control. Here the sequenced sample was peripheral blood, taken 28 days after the second dose of the MenACWY control vaccine. The rearrangement joins TRBV5-1 to TRBJ2-3; the D is unclear. CDR3 loop: CASKVRAASTDTQYF. CDR3 DNA: TGCGCCAGCAAAGTAAGGGCGGCTAGCACAGATACGCAGTATTTT.